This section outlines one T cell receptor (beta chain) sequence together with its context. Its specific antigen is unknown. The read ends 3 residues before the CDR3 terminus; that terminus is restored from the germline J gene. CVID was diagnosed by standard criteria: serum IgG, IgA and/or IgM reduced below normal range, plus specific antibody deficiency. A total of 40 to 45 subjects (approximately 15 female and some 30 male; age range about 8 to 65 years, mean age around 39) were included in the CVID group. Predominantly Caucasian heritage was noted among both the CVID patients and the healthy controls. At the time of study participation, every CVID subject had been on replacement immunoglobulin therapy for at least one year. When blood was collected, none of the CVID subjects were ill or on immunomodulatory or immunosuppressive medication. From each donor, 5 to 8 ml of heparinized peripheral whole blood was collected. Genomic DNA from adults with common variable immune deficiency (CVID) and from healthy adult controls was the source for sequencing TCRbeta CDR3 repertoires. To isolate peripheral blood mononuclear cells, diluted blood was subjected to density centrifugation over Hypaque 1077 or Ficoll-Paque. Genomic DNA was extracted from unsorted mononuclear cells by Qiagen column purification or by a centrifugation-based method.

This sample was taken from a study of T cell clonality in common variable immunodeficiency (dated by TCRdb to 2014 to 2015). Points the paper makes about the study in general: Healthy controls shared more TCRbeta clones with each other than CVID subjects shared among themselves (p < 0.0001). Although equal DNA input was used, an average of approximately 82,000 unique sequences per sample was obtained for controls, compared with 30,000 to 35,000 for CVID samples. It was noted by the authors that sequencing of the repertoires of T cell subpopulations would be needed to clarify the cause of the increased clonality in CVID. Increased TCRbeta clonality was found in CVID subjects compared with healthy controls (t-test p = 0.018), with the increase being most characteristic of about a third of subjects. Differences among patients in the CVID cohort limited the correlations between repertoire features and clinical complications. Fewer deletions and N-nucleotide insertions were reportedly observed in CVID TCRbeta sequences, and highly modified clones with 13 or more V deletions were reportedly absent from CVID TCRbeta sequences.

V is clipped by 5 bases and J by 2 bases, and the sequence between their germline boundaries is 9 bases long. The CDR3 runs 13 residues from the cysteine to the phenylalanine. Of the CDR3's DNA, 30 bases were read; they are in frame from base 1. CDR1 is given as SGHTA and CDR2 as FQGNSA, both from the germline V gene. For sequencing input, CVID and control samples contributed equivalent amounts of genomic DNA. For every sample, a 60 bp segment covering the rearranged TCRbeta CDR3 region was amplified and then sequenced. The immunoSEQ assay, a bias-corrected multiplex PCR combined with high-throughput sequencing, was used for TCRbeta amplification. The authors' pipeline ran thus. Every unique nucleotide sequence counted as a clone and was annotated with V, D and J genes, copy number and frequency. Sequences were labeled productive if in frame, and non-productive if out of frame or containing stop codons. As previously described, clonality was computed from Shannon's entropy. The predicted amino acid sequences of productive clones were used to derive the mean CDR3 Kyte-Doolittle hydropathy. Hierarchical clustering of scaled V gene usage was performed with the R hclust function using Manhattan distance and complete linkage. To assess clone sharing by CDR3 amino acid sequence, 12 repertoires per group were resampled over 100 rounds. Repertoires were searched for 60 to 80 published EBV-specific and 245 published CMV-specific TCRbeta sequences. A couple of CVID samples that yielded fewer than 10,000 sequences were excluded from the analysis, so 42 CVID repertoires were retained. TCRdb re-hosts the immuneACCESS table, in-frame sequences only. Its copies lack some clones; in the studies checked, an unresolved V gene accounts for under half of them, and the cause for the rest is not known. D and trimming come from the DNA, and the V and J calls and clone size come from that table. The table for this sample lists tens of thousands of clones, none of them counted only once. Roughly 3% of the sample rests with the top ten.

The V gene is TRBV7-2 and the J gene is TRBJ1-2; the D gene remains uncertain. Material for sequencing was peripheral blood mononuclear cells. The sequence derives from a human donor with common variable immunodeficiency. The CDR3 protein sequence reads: CASSPLPNYGYTF. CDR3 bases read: TGTGCCAGCAGCCCCCTTCCCAACTATGGC.